The 13 T cell receptor beta chains below come from one sample, sequenced in a study of OX40 agonist ivuxolimab in advanced cancers. Clones were sequenced by immunoSEQ multiplex PCR, and TCRdb holds only the in-frame ones, with some missing. The sample consists of about 55,000 clones, 70% to 85% of them appearing once. The starting material was CD4+ or CD8+ T cells sorted from blood, obtained in a trial of the OX40 agonist ivuxolimab. Receptors were obtained from an adult with an advanced solid tumor such as melanoma, head and neck, liver or kidney cancer.

This clone has at least ten counts. Other DNA sequences in this specimen translate into the identical CDR3. The CDR3 coding sequence is TGTGCCAGCAGTTACTCGAGGACAGGGGACACTGAAGCTTTCTTT. Encoded protein: CASSYSRTGDTEAFF. The chain is built from TRBV6-5 and TRBJ1-1; 9 bases are a match to TRBD1. V lost 0 bases and J lost 3; bases outside the gene matches: 2. The CDR3 extends over 15 amino acids. The germline CDR1 and CDR2 sequences are MNHEY and SVGAGI.

The rearrangement links TRBV14 to TRBJ1-6; 7 bases map to TRBD1. The V segment lost 2 bases and the J segment 10 bases; nucleotides outside the gene matches: 14. The germline CDR1 and CDR2 sequences are SGHDN and FVKESK. The length of the CDR3 is 17 residues. The CDR3 reads CASSQLQGSKKGSPLHF. CDR3 coding DNA: TGTGCCAGCAGCCAACTACAGGGGTCCAAAAAAGGCTCACCCCTCCACTTT.

This clone came up once. The CDR3 DNA reads as TGTGCCGCGCTAGCCGATGAGCAGTTCTTC. Its translation is CAALADEQFF. This chain joins TRBV27 and TRBJ2-1; a possible D gene is TRBD2 (5 bases). V was cut by 11 bases and J by 8 bases, with 10 bases left in between. In germline, CDR1 is MNHEY, CDR2 SMNVEV (reference sequence). This CDR3 has 10 residues.

The gene calls are TRBV7-2 and TRBJ2-5; 9 nucleotides match TRBD1. The closer fit of TRBJ2-7 to the DNA end suggests the J call may be wrong. CDR3 length equals 15 residues. The V gene's germline CDR1 is SGHTA and CDR2 FQGNSA. The CDR3 region has the DNA TGTGCCAGCAGTTCGGGACAGGGAAATTATAACGAGCAGTACTTC. Its protein is CASSSGQGNYNEQYF.

CDR3 in DNA: TGTGCCAGCAGCCAGACAGGGAGCGAGAGCTACACCTTC. Translated: CASSQTGSESYTF. J is TRBJ1-2 and V is TRBV5-4; 7 bases line up with TRBD1. Trimming at V came to 4 bases and at J to 9 bases, leaving 9 bases not matched to a gene. The germline gives CDR1 SGHNT, CDR2 YYREEE (reference sequence). This CDR3 comprises 13 residues. Full variable domain (rest looked up from reference TRBV5-4 and TRBJ1-2): ETGVTQSPTHLIKTRGQQVTLRCSSQSGHNTVSWYQQALGQGPQFIFQYYREEENGRGNFPPRFSGLQFPNYSSELNVNALELDDSALYLCASSQTGSESYTFGSGTRLTVV.

This clone turned up a few times. The chain joins TRBV6-5 to TRBJ2-7; D might be TRBD1 (5 bases). The CDR3 length is 12 residues. Trimming pared 7 bases from V and 7 bases from J, leaving 14 bases between. Germline lookup yields CDR1 MNHEY and CDR2 SVGAGI. The CDR3 reads CASTRQGGEQYF. CDR3 sequence (DNA): TGTGCCAGCACCAGGCAGGGTGGAGAGCAGTACTTC.

The genes are TRBV5-4 and TRBJ2-3, with D possibly TRBD1 on 6 matching bases. V lost 4 bases and J 5 bases, leaving 17 bases between the germline ends. The germline CDR1 and CDR2 sequences are SGHNT and YYREEE (reference sequence). The CDR3 sequence is 15 residues long. For the CDR3, the DNA is TGTGCCAGCAGCAGCGGAAGGTCAGGGGAAGATACGCAGTATTTT. Translating gives CASSSGRSGEDTQYF.

This sequence joins TRBV6-1 and TRBJ1-2; D remains unclear. V was clipped by 5 bases and J by 4 bases, with 5 bases between them. The CDR3 totals 11 residues. Germline lookup yields CDR1 MNHNS and CDR2 SASEGT. CDR3 region: CASSPGYGYTF. The CDR3 region has the DNA TGTGCCAGCAGTCCTGGCTATGGCTACACCTTC.

The chain carries TRBV7-6 and TRBJ2-1, with D tentatively TRBD2 (5 bases). The CDR3 runs to 13 residues. Per the germline V gene, CDR1 is SGHVS and CDR2 is FNYEAQ. V lost 0 bases and J lost 8, with 8 bases in between. The CDR3 nucleotides are TGTGCCAGCAGCTTAGCGATGCGGGATGAGCAGTTCTTC. It encodes CASSLAMRDEQFF.

The chain has TRBV6-6 and TRBJ2-1; D assignment may be TRBD1 or TRBD2 (6 bases each). Trimming stripped 10 bases from V and 3 bases from J, with 13 bases between. Germline CDR1 is MNHNY and CDR2 is SVGAGI (reference sequence). The CDR3 covers 13 residues. CDR3 in amino acids: CAIRLGGYNEQFF. The CDR3 bases are TGTGCCATTAGACTAGGGGGCTACAATGAGCAGTTCTTC.

This chain links TRBV5-1 with TRBJ2-1; D perhaps matches TRBD2 (5 bases). CDR3 length: 15 amino acids. Trimming left V 1 base short and J 6 bases short, with 14 bases between. The germline CDR1 and CDR2 sequences are SGHRS and YFSETQ. CDR3 DNA sequence: TGCGCCAGCAGCTTGATGGGTCTAGCCATCAATGAGCAGTTCTTC. Translation gives CASSLMGLAINEQFF.

About this clone: The same CDR3 also results from other DNA sequences found in this sample. The chain is built from TRBV25-1 and TRBJ1-5; D is possibly TRBD1 (5 bases). The CDR3 extends over 14 amino acids. Deletions cut 5 bases from V and 0 bases from J, with 8 bases between. Germline V gene lookup returns CDR1 MGHDK and CDR2 SYGVNS. CDR3 in DNA: TGTGCCAGCAGTCGTGACAGTAGCAATCAGCCCCAGCATTTT. This codes for CASSRDSSNQPQHF.

The chain joins TRBV18 to TRBJ2-2; D ambiguous. CDR3 length: 12 amino acids. The germline V and J ends were trimmed by 8 bases and 3 bases, with 7 bases remaining between them. Germline loops: CDR1 KGHSH, CDR2 LQKENI. Written as DNA, the CDR3 is TGTGCCAGCACTGAAGACACCGGGGAGCTGTTTTTT. This gives the protein CASTEDTGELFF.